A single sample is the source of the 18 T cell receptor beta chains below, sequenced in a study of T-cell reconstitution after alpha-beta-depleted transplantation in children. As it was prepared, the TCRbeta library received unique molecular identifiers. TCRdb processed the PCR reads anew with MiXCR; each CDR3 protein has one entry. This repertoire shows some 530,000 distinct CDR3 sequences, around 13% found once; its top ten account for around 5.6%. Specimen: PBMCs from the stem cell graft donor, collected from the stem cell graft. These receptor sequences come from a human donor who donated a stem cell graft to a child with combined immunodeficiency.

The chain recombines TRBV7-2 with TRBJ1-2; 9 nucleotides align to TRBD1. In germline, CDR1 is SGHTA, CDR2 FQGNSA. V dropped 1 base and J dropped 8; count of bases not matched to a gene: 8. This CDR3 has 15 amino acids. The CDR3 protein is CASSLVVGQGRGYTF. For the CDR3, the DNA is TGTGCCAGCAGCTTAGTCGTTGGACAGGGGAGAGGCTACACCTTC. The full variable domain, its missing parts supplied by reference TRBV7-2 and TRBJ1-2, is GAGVSQSPSNKVTEKGKDVELRCDPISGHTALYWYRQSLGQGLEFLIYFQGNSAPDKSGLPSDRFSAERTGGSVSTLTIQRTQQEDSAVYLCASSLVVGQGRGYTFGSGTRLTVV.

This clonotype appeared many times. The V gene is TRBV20-1, the J gene TRBJ2-1; tentatively, D is TRBD2 (6 bases). Trimming stripped 6 bases from V and 6 bases from J, with 9 bases between. This CDR3 contains 11 residues. Germline lookup yields CDR1 DFQATT and CDR2 SNEGSKA (reference sequence). The CDR3 DNA sequence: TGCAGTGCAAGGACTACCAATGAGCAGTTCTTC. It is translated as CSARTTNEQFF.

This rearrangement joins TRBV9 to TRBJ1-1; D gene uncertain. The CDR3 sequence is 15 residues long. Germline V gene sequence: CDR1 SGDLS, CDR2 YYNGEE. V was trimmed by 4 bases and J by 1 base, leaving 14 bases between them. The CDR3 DNA sequence: TGTGCCAGCAGCTTAGTGTCGGGGAGGAACACTGAAGCTTTCTTT. Translating it yields CASSLVSGRNTEAFF.

The chain combines TRBV7-3 with TRBJ2-3; D is perhaps TRBD2 (5 bases). CDR1 is SGHTA and CDR2 is FQGTGA in the germline V gene. CDR3 size: 13 residues. The germline V and J ends were trimmed by 5 bases and 6 bases, with 12 bases remaining between them. CDR3 sequence (DNA): TGTGCCAGCAGCCCGTCGCCGGGGGATACGCAGTATTTT. Protein: CASSPSPGDTQYF.

This clonotype has only a few counts. The junction shows a germline mismatch at one end, possibly a read error. The chain couples TRBV7-7 to TRBJ2-3; D gene ambiguous. CDR1 and CDR2 from the germline V gene are SSHAT and FNYEAQ (reference sequence). CDR3 length: 13 amino acids. The CDR3 nucleotides read TGTGCTAGCAGCTTAGGGATGAGGGATACGCAGTATTTT. Its protein product is CASSLGMRDTQYF.

The rearrangement links TRBV7-9 to TRBJ2-1; 7 bases are shared with TRBD1. V trimming: 4 bases; J trimming: 7 bases; junction bases outside the gene matches: 10. The CDR3 length is 15 residues. Germline assignment: CDR1 SEHNR and CDR2 FQNEAQ (reference sequence). CDR3 coding DNA: TGTGCCAGCAGCTCGACAGGGTCGGAAAGGAATGAGCAGTTCTTC. Residues: CASSSTGSERNEQFF.

This clonotype has a handful of counts. The chain is built from TRBV12-3 or TRBV12-4 and TRBJ2-1; 13 positions match TRBD2. The CDR3 has 15 residues. V shed 6 bases and J 6 bases; nucleotides not matched to a gene: 5. Written as DNA, the CDR3 is TGTGCCAGCAGACTGGGACTAGCGGGATTCAATGAGCAGTTCTTC. Amino acid sequence: CASRLGLAGFNEQFF.

This clonotype was recorded many times. For the CDR3, the DNA is TGTGCCAGCAGCTCTTTTAACACAGATACGCAGTATTTT. Translating gives CASSSFNTDTQYF. The chain joins TRBV7-2 to TRBJ2-3, with D uncertain. Per germline, CDR1 SGHTA and CDR2 FQGNSA. Deletions cut 4 bases from V and 2 bases from J, with 7 bases between. The CDR3 spans 13 residues.

This clonotype was detected many times. This chain uses TRBV9 with TRBJ2-2; D perhaps matches TRBD2 (6 bases). Trimming removed 0 bases from V and 5 bases from J, with 11 bases in between. Germline CDR1 SGDLS, CDR2 YYNGEE. The CDR3 covers 15 residues. The CDR3 region is CASSVARGGTGELFF. Written as DNA, the CDR3 is TGTGCCAGCAGCGTAGCCCGAGGAGGGACCGGGGAGCTGTTTTTT.

The chain has TRBV5-5 and TRBJ2-7; 8 bases align to TRBD2. Germline CDR1 SGHKS, CDR2 YYEKEE (reference sequence). The CDR3 runs 15 residues. V lost 2 bases, J lost 3 bases, and 7 bases stayed unmatched. The CDR3 DNA follows: TGTGCCAGCAGCTTAATTAAGCGGGAGCTCTACGAGCAGTACTTC. Its translation is CASSLIKRELYEQYF.

DNA of the CDR3: TGCAGTGCTAGAGCCCCTTGGACCAGGACGTCCTACGAGCAGTACTTC. This sequence encodes CSARAPWTRTSYEQYF. V usage is TRBV20-1 and J usage is TRBJ2-7, with D uncertain. This CDR3 has 16 amino acids. CDR1 DFQATT and CDR2 SNEGSKA come from the germline V gene (reference sequence). Trimming took off 1 base at V and 1 base at J, with 17 bases between the two ends.

This clonotype was seen at least ten times. This sequence joins TRBV12-3 or TRBV12-4 and TRBJ2-4, with 9 bases identical to TRBD1. V lost 6 bases, J lost 3 bases, and 6 bases stayed unmatched. This CDR3 spans 15 amino acids. CDR3 in amino acids: CASSGTGLVKNIQYF. The CDR3 region has the DNA TGTGCCAGCAGCGGGACAGGGTTGGTCAAAAACATTCAGTACTTC.

This clonotype has a count of ten or more. J is TRBJ1-2 and V is TRBV12-3 or TRBV12-4; D is undetermined. V was cut by 0 bases and J by 4 bases, with 6 bases left in between. The CDR3 consists of 13 residues. The CDR3 sequence is CASSLAVIYGYTF. In DNA, the CDR3 is TGTGCCAGCAGTTTAGCGGTGATCTATGGCTACACCTTC.

This clonotype was counted many times. The chain uses TRBV2 and TRBJ2-7; D is perhaps TRBD1 (7 bases). The CDR3 is made up of 12 amino acids. Germline CDR1 SNHLY, CDR2 FYNNEI. V was clipped by 8 bases and J by 4 bases, with 12 bases between them. CDR3 sequence reads: CASSTGRYEQYF. In nucleotides, the CDR3 is TGTGCCAGCTCGACAGGGAGGTACGAGCAGTACTTC.

This clonotype was counted ten times or more. The chain has TRBV5-5 and TRBJ2-1; 8 nucleotides match TRBD1. Germline CDR1 reads SGHKS; CDR2 reads YYEKEE (reference sequence). CDR3 length equals 15 residues. V was clipped by 7 bases and J by 7 bases; unmatched bases: 13. The CDR3 sequence: CASPKPGQAGNEQFF. The CDR3 DNA is TGTGCCAGCCCCAAGCCGGGACAGGCTGGAAATGAGCAGTTCTTC.

This clonotype appeared many times. DNA of the CDR3: TGCAGTGCTAGAATACTGAGGGTCATGGATACGCAGTATTTT. It encodes CSARILRVMDTQYF. The chain couples TRBV20-1 to TRBJ2-3; weak D call: TRBD2 (5 bases). Germline loops: CDR1 DFQATT, CDR2 SNEGSKA (reference sequence). This CDR3 comprises 14 residues. With 2 bases removed from V and 6 bases from J, the gap between germline ends came to 15 bases.

This chain uses TRBV20-1 with TRBJ2-5; 12 bases are a match to TRBD1. The CDR3 contains 16 residues. The trim removed 4 bases at V and 4 bases at J, leaving 10 bases unmatched. Germline V gene lookup returns CDR1 DFQATT and CDR2 SNEGSKA (reference sequence). This chain's CDR3 is CSATHPGQGAVETQYF. In nucleotides, the CDR3 is TGCAGTGCTACTCATCCGGGACAGGGGGCTGTAGAGACCCAGTACTTC.

J is TRBJ2-1 and V is TRBV15; 9 bases map to TRBD2. Germline CDR1 reads LNHNV; CDR2 reads YYDKDF (reference sequence). The CDR3 has 16 residues. Germline trimming cut 4 bases from V and 4 bases from J; bases unmatched to any gene: 8. The DNA for the CDR3 is TGTGCCACCAGCAATCCTAGCGGGAAGAAGTACAATGAGCAGTTCTTC. Translation gives CATSNPSGKKYNEQFF.